This T cell receptor beta chain came from a study of blood T cell repertoires in COVID-19. The overall study: Nucleic acid was either cDNA or gDNA, and it came from T cells, B-cell-depleted T cells, or PBMCs.

The repertoire was sequenced with immunoSEQ multiplex PCR; TCRdb's copy has only in-frame clones and lacks some. The sample has 170,000 or so clones; 88% are singletons. This CDR3 comprises 20 residues. The germline V gene has CDR1 SGHDN and CDR2 FVKESK. V gave up 4 bases and J gave up 3 bases; unmatched junction bases: 14. This TCR came from a young woman who had recovered from COVID-19. Sequences were obtained from PBMCs or T cells enriched from blood (not recorded which). The genes are TRBV14 and TRBJ2-2; TRBD2 matches 13 bases. The chain's CDR3 is CASSPKLAGGPARDTGELFF. The CDR3 nucleotides are TGTGCCAGCAGCCCCAAACTAGCGGGAGGGCCTGCCCGTGACACCGGGGAGCTGTTTTTT.